This T cell receptor (beta chain) was sequenced during a study of shared T cell receptors in the human thymus. This CDR3 spans 13 amino acids. Germline V gene data show CDR1 as MGHDK and CDR2 as SYGVNS. V was pared by 8 bases and J by 1 base, with 10 bases between. Sequencing used immunoSEQ multiplex PCR; TCRdb keeps in-frame clones, though not all of them. This sample carries hundreds of thousands of clones, more than 70% of them seen once, and the ten largest clones take approximately 0.0097%. A further study also used this sample, focusing on human thymus T cells. That source notes: From resections taken during corrective heart surgery, the thymus tissue was obtained.

The sample taken for sequencing was thymocytes. The gene calls are TRBV25-1 and TRBJ2-3; D not resolved. This clonotype was sampled from a boy younger than two with a congenital heart defect. CDR3 nucleotides: TGTGCCAGCCCTCCTGGAGGCACAGATACGCAGTATTTT. Its translation: CASPPGGTDTQYF.